This TCR beta chain emerged from a study of blood T cell repertoires in COVID-19 (dated by TCRdb to about 2020). About the study as a whole: The collaborator samples originated in the United States, Italy and Spain and spanned the acute and convalescent phases of COVID-19. The material from the prospective study consisted of cDNA or gDNA derived from T cells, B-cell-depleted T cells, or PBMCs. Deeply sampled blood TCRbeta repertoires from subjects exposed to, actively infected with, or recovered from COVID-19 were included in the dataset. The repertoires were made available in a free public database intended to serve as a resource for research on the immune response to SARS-CoV-2. Samples were obtained from the ongoing ImmuneRACE study (first 160 participants) and from about 1,300 subjects provided by 6 global collaborators. A de-identified subject ID, COVID-19 status, age in years and sex were almost always included in the sample metadata. Where available, HLA class I and class II types were taken from metadata supplied by the sample provider and were not determined by assay-based typing. Here is what the overall study found, with its caveats: Clinical and demographic metadata were provided uncurated, with the amount varying by source and participant.

Collaborating institutions collected whole blood in K2EDTA tubes following their own protocols. For TCRbeta analysis, collaborators shipped samples as frozen whole blood, isolated PBMCs, or DNA extracted from either of those sample types. Points on this clone: Its antigen target is currently unknown. Base quality data are lacking; no much larger clone is found one base away.

TCRbeta CDR3 regions were amplified from genomic DNA using the immunoSEQ Assay, a bias-controlled multiplex PCR. In the source study's methods: The number of nucleated cells in each sample was estimated by amplification of reference gene primers within the assay. To quantify the absolute abundance of each unique TCRbeta CDR3 rearrangement, sequence reads were collapsed and filtered. For each sample, productive Simpson clonality was calculated by taking the square root of Simpson's diversity index across productive rearrangements. TCRdb retrieved this table from immuneACCESS and kept in-frame rearrangements only. Not all clones are present; in checked studies, unresolved V genes account for under half, and no reason is known for the remainder. V and J calls and clone size come straight from that table; D and trimming were deduced from the DNA. The sample contains about 60,000 clones, about 81% of them found a single time. The ten largest clonotypes hold about 12% of the sample.

Sequenced input: peripheral blood. This sequence was found in a human donor in a cohort sampled during active COVID-19.

The nucleotides are TGTGCCAGCAGCCAATCTGGGCGTTGCCAGCATTTT. Translation gives CASSQSGRCQHF. This chain joins TRBV3-1 (or the pseudogene TRBV3-2) to TRBJ1-5; no D gene is confidently identified. V was cut back by 2 bases and J by 12 bases, leaving a gap of 11 bases between them. The CDR3 starts with the cysteine, ends with the phenylalanine, and has 12 residues. CDR3 DNA is the only sequence kept; it has 36 bases, read in frame from the first base. CDR1 LGHDT and CDR2 YNNKEL were looked up in the germline V gene (reference sequence).